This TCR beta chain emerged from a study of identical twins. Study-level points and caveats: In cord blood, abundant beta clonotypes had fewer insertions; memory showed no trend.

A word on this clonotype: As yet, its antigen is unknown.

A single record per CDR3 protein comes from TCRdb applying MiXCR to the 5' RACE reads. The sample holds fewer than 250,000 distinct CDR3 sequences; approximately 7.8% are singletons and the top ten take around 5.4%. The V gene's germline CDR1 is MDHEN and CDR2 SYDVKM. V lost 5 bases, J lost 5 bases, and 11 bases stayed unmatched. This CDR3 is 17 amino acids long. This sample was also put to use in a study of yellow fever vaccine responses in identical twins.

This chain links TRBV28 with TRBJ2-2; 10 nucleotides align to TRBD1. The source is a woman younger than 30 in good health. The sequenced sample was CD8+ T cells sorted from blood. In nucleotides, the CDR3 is TGTGCCAGCAGTCAAAGGACAGGGGGACTCCAAACCGGGGAGCTGTTTTTT. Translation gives CASSQRTGGLQTGELFF.